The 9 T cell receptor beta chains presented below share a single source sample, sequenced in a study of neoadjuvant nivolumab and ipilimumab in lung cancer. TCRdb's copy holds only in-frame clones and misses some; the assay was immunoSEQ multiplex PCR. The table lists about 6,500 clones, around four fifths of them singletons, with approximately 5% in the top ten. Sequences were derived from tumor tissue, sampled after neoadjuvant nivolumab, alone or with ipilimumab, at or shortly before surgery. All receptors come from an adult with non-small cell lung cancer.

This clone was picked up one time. The CDR3 nucleotides read TGCAGCGTTGCACAGGGCGGCACAGATACGCAGTATTTT. It encodes CSVAQGGTDTQYF. The chain employs TRBV29-1 and TRBJ2-3, with D possibly being TRBD1 (6 bases). Per germline, CDR1 SQVTM and CDR2 ANQGSEA. V was cut by 4 bases and J by 1 base, with 9 bases left in between. This CDR3 has 13 amino acids.

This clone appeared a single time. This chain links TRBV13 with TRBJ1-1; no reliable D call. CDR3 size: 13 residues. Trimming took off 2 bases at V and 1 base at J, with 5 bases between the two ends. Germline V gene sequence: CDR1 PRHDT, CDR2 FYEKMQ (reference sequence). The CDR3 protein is CASSLRRNTEAFF. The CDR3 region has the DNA TGTGCCAGCAGCTTACGGAGGAACACTGAAGCTTTCTTT.

CDR3 amino acids: CASSGDRGHHGYTF. As DNA, the CDR3 is TGTGCCAGCAGTGGGGACAGGGGGCATCATGGCTACACCTTC. The chain has TRBV6-4 and TRBJ1-2; 12 nucleotides line up with TRBD1. The J segment lost 6 bases and the V segment lost 4 bases, leaving 3 bases of the junction unmatched. The CDR3 is 14 amino acids. Germline CDR1 and CDR2: MRHNA and SNTAGT.

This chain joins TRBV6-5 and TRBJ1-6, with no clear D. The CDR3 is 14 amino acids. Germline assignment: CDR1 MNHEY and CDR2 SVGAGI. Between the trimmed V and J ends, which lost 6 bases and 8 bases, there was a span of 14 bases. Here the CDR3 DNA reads TGTGCCAGCAGGCGGGGATGGTCGGATTCACCCCTCCACTTT. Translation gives CASRRGWSDSPLHF.

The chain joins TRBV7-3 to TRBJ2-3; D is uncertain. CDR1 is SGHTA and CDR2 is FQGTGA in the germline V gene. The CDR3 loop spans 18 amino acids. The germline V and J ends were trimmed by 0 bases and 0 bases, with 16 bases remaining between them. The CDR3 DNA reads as TGTGCCAGCAGCTTAACCCCCAGCCGGATAGGGAGCACAGATACGCAGTATTTT. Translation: CASSLTPSRIGSTDTQYF. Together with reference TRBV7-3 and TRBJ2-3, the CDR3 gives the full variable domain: GAGVSQTPSNKVTEKGKYVELRCDPISGHTALYWYRQSLGQGPEFLIYFQGTGAADDSGLPNDRFFAVRPEGSVSTLKIQRTERGDSAVYLCASSLTPSRIGSTDTQYFGPGTRLTVL.

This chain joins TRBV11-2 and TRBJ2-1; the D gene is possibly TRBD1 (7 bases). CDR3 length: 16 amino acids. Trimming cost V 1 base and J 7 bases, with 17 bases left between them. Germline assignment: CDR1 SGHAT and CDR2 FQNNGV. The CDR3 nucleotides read TGTGCCAGCAGCTTAGCTGTGCAGGGGGGAATGAATGAGCAGTTCTTC. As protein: CASSLAVQGGMNEQFF.

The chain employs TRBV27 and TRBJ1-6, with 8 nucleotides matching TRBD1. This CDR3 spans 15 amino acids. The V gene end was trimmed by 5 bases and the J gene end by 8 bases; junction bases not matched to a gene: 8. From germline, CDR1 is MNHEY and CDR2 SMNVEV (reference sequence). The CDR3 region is CASSPETGAYSPLHF. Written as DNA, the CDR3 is TGTGCCAGCAGTCCCGAGACAGGGGCTTATTCACCCCTCCACTTT.

In DNA form, the CDR3 reads TGTGCCAGCAAGTACGGGAGCACAGATACGCAGTATTTT. It specifies CASKYGSTDTQYF. V usage is TRBV6-1 and J usage is TRBJ2-3; no firm D call. This CDR3 region has 13 residues. The germline gives CDR1 MNHNS, CDR2 SASEGT. V was clipped by 7 bases and J by 0 bases, with 8 bases between them.

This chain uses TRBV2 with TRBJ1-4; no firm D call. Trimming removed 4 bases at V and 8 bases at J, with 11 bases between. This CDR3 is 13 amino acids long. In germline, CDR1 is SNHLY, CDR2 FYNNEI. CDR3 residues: CASSVGVFEKLFF. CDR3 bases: TGTGCCAGCAGTGTTGGGGTGTTCGAAAAACTGTTTTTT.